Listed here are 9 T cell receptor beta chains from one sample, sequenced in a study of T cell responses to AZD1222 COVID-19 vaccine. Generated by immunoSEQ multiplex PCR, the TCRdb table keeps only in-frame clones and is missing some. Of more than 60,000 clones listed, roughly 84% are singletons. The sample here was peripheral blood, taken on day 0 of AZD1222 vaccination. Source of these receptors: an adult in good health.

CDR3 DNA: TGTGCCGTCCTCGAAGGCAGACTCCACTCTGGGGCCAACGTCCTGACTTTC. This codes for CAVLEGRLHSGANVLTF. The rearrangement joins TRBV15 to TRBJ2-6; no firm D call. The CDR3 is made up of 17 amino acids. Trimming took 11 bases from V and 0 from J, leaving 20 bases between them. The V gene's germline CDR1 is LNHNV and CDR2 YYDKDF (reference sequence).

The genes are TRBV5-4 and TRBJ2-3; 7 bases line up with TRBD1. The CDR3 spans 15 residues. The germline gives CDR1 SGHNT, CDR2 YYREEE (reference sequence). V was clipped by 4 bases and J by 0 bases; unmatched bases: 5. The CDR3 sequence is CASSLEGASTDTQYF. The CDR3 region has the DNA TGTGCCAGCAGCCTCGAGGGGGCGAGCACAGATACGCAGTATTTT.

The chain is built from TRBV24-1 and TRBJ1-2; TRBD1 matches 8 bases. The CDR3 consists of 12 residues. Germline trimming cut 9 bases from V and 6 bases from J; bases unmatched to any gene: 5. Germline V gives CDR1 KGHDR, CDR2 SFDVKD. CDR3 in amino acids: CATRDRRDGYTF. DNA for the CDR3: TGTGCCACCCGGGACAGGAGGGATGGCTACACCTTC.

The V and J genes are TRBV5-6 and TRBJ2-2; 8 bases map to TRBD2. The CDR3 loop spans 13 amino acids. Germline assignment: CDR1 SGHDT and CDR2 YYEEEE. V lost 3 bases to trimming and J lost 6 bases; unmatched junction nucleotides: 1. CDR3 nucleotide sequence: TGTGCCAGCAGCTGGACTAGCCCCGGGGAGCTGTTTTTT. This encodes CASSWTSPGELFF.

The chain has TRBV18 and TRBJ2-7; TRBD2 matches 9 bases. The germline CDR1 and CDR2 sequences are KGHSH and LQKENI. Unmatched junction bases numbered 4, after V lost 3 bases and J lost 1 base. The CDR3 is 15 amino acids. CDR3 in DNA: TGTGCCAGCTCACCCCCTAGCGGGGCGTCCTACGAGCAGTACTTC. Encoded protein: CASSPPSGASYEQYF.

The chain uses TRBV9 and TRBJ2-7; weak D call: TRBD1 (6 bases). Trimming removed 3 bases from V and 3 bases from J, with 13 bases in between. The germline CDR1 and CDR2 sequences are SGDLS and YYNGEE. This CDR3 is built from 14 residues. The CDR3 region is CASSAGTTGYEQYF. In DNA, the CDR3 is TGTGCCAGCAGCGCCGGGACAACTGGCTACGAGCAGTACTTC. The variable domain in full, with the rest retrieved from reference TRBV9 and TRBJ2-7, is DSGVTQTPKHLITATGQRVTLRCSPRSGDLSVYWYQQSLDQGLQFLIQYYNGEERAKGNILERFSAQQFPDLHSELNLSSLELGDSALYFCASSAGTTGYEQYFGPGTRLTVT.

The V gene is TRBV5-4, the J gene TRBJ1-1, with D tentatively TRBD1 (5 bases). Between the trimmed V and J ends, which lost 4 bases and 3 bases, there was a span of 13 bases. Germline V gene lookup returns CDR1 SGHNT and CDR2 YYREEE (reference sequence). CDR3 length: 14 amino acids. As DNA, the CDR3 is TGTGCCAGCAGCCAGCTTACGGGGGACACTGAAGCTTTCTTT. It is translated as CASSQLTGDTEAFF.

The chain has TRBV19 and TRBJ2-5, with 11 bases matching TRBD2. The CDR3 has 16 residues. After removal of 4 bases from V and 0 bases from J, the junction contained 4 bases not matched to a gene. Germline CDR1 reads LNHDA; CDR2 reads SQIVND (reference sequence). The CDR3 DNA reads as TGTGCCAGTAGTAATGTACTAGCGGGGGACCAAGAGACCCAGTACTTC. Its translation: CASSNVLAGDQETQYF.

The chain recombines TRBV4-2 with TRBJ1-4, with D unresolved. V was trimmed by 4 bases and J by 8 bases, leaving 14 bases between them. The germline gives CDR1 LGHNA, CDR2 YNFKEQ. This CDR3 is 14 amino acids long. CDR3 loop: CASSLAELSEKLFF. In DNA form, the CDR3 reads TGTGCCAGCAGCCTGGCGGAACTGAGCGAAAAACTGTTTTTT.